This record looks at one TCR beta chain sequence and its context. What it recognizes is unknown. The data are from a study of OX40 agonist ivuxolimab in advanced cancers. At the level of the study: Given to patients was ivuxolimab, an agonistic anti-OX40 (CD134) antibody. Aged 23 to 79 with a mean of approximately 60 years, they were about 78% male.

Study results and caveats: Antigen targets of the expanded peripheral T cells went undetermined.

Libraries were prepared by immunoSEQ multiplex PCR; TCRdb keeps only in-frame clonotypes and omits some of them. The data hold about 86,000 clones, with under 95% observed a single time. Trimming removed 0 bases at V and 9 bases at J, with 15 bases between. Germline V gives CDR1 MGHRA, CDR2 YSYEKL. There are 15 residues in the CDR3. The sequence came from an adult with an advanced solid tumor such as melanoma, head and neck, liver or kidney cancer. This material consisted of CD4+ or CD8+ T cells sorted from blood, taken in a trial of the OX40 agonist ivuxolimab. This chain links TRBV4-1 with TRBJ2-1; possibly TRBD2 for D (6 bases). CDR3 in amino acids: CASSQEYSLGGEQFF. The CDR3 DNA reads as TGCGCCAGCAGCCAAGAATACAGCTTGGGGGGTGAGCAGTTCTTC.